These 14 T cell receptor beta chains came from one sample sequenced in a study of cytomegalovirus exposure and HLA in healthy donors. The PCR had 60 Vbeta and 13 Jbeta primers. Profiled with immunoSEQ multiplex PCR; TCRdb holds only in-frame clones, not every one. The table shows some 96,000 clones, with approximately 79% occurring only once. Sample: PBMCs. Every receptor here comes from an older woman in good health and CMV-seropositive.

The chain combines TRBV6-5 with TRBJ2-2, with D perhaps TRBD2 (6 bases). V lost 4 bases, J lost 3 bases, and 9 bases lay in between. The CDR3 covers 14 residues. CDR1 is MNHEY, CDR2 SVGAGI, per germline. In nucleotides, the CDR3 is TGTGCCAGCAGTTCCGGGACTTACACCGGGGAGCTGTTTTTT. It is translated as CASSSGTYTGELFF.

The V gene is TRBV6-6, the J gene TRBJ1-1, with a weak D call TRBD1 (5 bases). Germline assignment: CDR1 MNHNY and CDR2 SVGAGI (reference sequence). There are 15 residues in the CDR3. V shed 2 bases and J shed 0 bases, with 10 bases lying between them. The CDR3 region has the DNA TGTGCCAGCAGTTACGGCGGGGCCTTGAACACTGAAGCTTTCTTT. Translation gives CASSYGGALNTEAFF.

DNA for the CDR3: TGTGCCAGCATTCCAGGGCCCGCCTATGGCTACACCTTC. It translates to CASIPGPAYGYTF. The chain employs TRBV5-5 and TRBJ1-2, with D perhaps TRBD1 (5 bases). Germline assignment: CDR1 SGHKS and CDR2 YYEKEE (reference sequence). The V end lost 6 bases, the J end lost 4 bases, and 13 bases lay between the germline ends. There are 13 residues in the CDR3. Looking up the rest from reference TRBV5-5 and TRBJ1-2 gives the full variable domain: DAGVTQSPTHLIKTRGQQVTLRCSPISGHKSVSWYQQVLGQGPQFIFQYYEKEERGRGNFPDRFSARQFPNYSSELNVNALLLGDSALYLCASIPGPAYGYTFGSGTRLTVV.

The chain carries TRBV6-6 and TRBJ2-7; perhaps TRBD1 as D (6 bases). CDR1 MNHNY and CDR2 SVGAGI come from the germline V gene (reference sequence). V shed 6 bases and J shed 8 bases, with 20 bases lying between them. The CDR3 runs 14 residues. The CDR3 loop is CASSSGASTIQQYF. The CDR3, as DNA: TGTGCCAGCAGCTCAGGGGCGAGTACGATCCAGCAGTACTTC.

The chain couples TRBV9 to TRBJ2-7; D ambiguous. The CDR3 spans 12 residues. The germline V gene encodes CDR1 SGDLS and CDR2 YYNGEE. Trimming took off 3 bases at V and 5 bases at J, with 9 bases between the two ends. CDR3: CASSAAADEQYF. The CDR3 DNA reads as TGTGCCAGCAGCGCGGCGGCGGACGAGCAGTACTTC.

This clone was observed a few times. The CDR3 loop is CASEGTGYGYTF. Written as DNA, the CDR3 is TGTGCCAGCGAGGGGACAGGGTATGGCTACACCTTC. The chain joins TRBV6-6 to TRBJ1-2, with 9 bases fitting TRBD1. V was pared by 8 bases and J by 5 bases, with 3 bases of the junction left unmatched. CDR1 is MNHNY, CDR2 SVGAGI, per germline (reference sequence). The CDR3 is 12 amino acids.

J is TRBJ2-7 and V is TRBV9; 10 bases fit TRBD1. Losses at the gene ends were 4 bases for V and 3 bases for J; bases not matched to a gene: 4. This CDR3 contains 14 residues. Germline CDR1 and CDR2: SGDLS and YYNGEE. CDR3 nucleotide sequence: TGTGCCAGCAGCCAGGGACAGGGGTTCTACGAGCAGTACTTC. This codes for CASSQGQGFYEQYF.

The chain carries TRBV10-3 and TRBJ2-4; weak D call: TRBD2 (5 bases). The CDR3 totals 16 residues. The germline V and J ends were trimmed by 1 base and 0 bases, with 10 bases remaining between them. Germline CDR1 reads ENHRY; CDR2 reads SYGVKD. CDR3 sequence: CAISEFPRGAKNIQYF. CDR3 nucleotide sequence: TGTGCCATCAGTGAGTTCCCCCGGGGAGCCAAAAACATTCAGTACTTC.

Turning to this clone: The same CDR3 also results from other DNA sequences found in this sample. The CDR3 loop reads CAISSDRFGGYTF. The DNA for the CDR3 is TGTGCCATCAGTTCAGACAGGTTCGGTGGCTACACCTTC. The chain couples TRBV10-3 to TRBJ1-2, with D possibly matching TRBD1 (6 bases). The V end was cut by 5 bases, the J end by 7 bases, with 14 bases between. CDR3 size: 13 residues. Germline CDR1 ENHRY, CDR2 SYGVKD.

CDR3 residues: CASSLEGRSYNEQFF. For the CDR3, the DNA is TGTGCCAGCAGCTTGGAGGGGCGCTCCTACAATGAGCAGTTCTTC. The chain joins TRBV5-8 to TRBJ2-1; D might be TRBD1 (5 bases). Trimming took off 0 bases at V and 0 bases at J, with 7 bases between the two ends. The CDR3 covers 15 residues. CDR1 is SGHTS, CDR2 YDEGEE, per germline.

The V gene is TRBV7-9, the J gene TRBJ1-4; D is uncertain. V was shortened by 2 bases and J by 5 bases, with 18 bases between the two germline ends. Germline CDR1 SEHNR, CDR2 FQNEAQ (reference sequence). The CDR3 totals 17 residues. The CDR3 DNA reads as TGTGCCAGCAGCTTATTCCCCTACCGGGAAACCAATGAAAAACTGTTTTTT. Translating it yields CASSLFPYRETNEKLFF.

This clone was seen just once. V and J are TRBV9 and TRBJ1-6; D perhaps matches TRBD1 (6 bases). Deletions cut 6 bases from V and 5 bases from J, with 18 bases between. The CDR3 runs 16 residues. In germline, CDR1 is SGDLS, CDR2 YYNGEE. This CDR3 is CASTRTHRADNSPLHF. In DNA form, the CDR3 reads TGTGCCAGCACCCGAACCCACAGGGCCGATAATTCACCCCTCCACTTT.

Only one count was recorded for this clone. The chain couples TRBV28 to TRBJ2-1, with D unclear. With 10 bases removed from V and 0 bases from J, the gap between germline ends came to 19 bases. Germline CDR1 is MDHEN and CDR2 is SYDVKM. The CDR3 extends over 16 amino acids. The CDR3 DNA sequence: TGTGCCACCACCGGTGGGCTAACAAGCTCCTACAATGAGCAGTTCTTC. This gives the protein CATTGGLTSSYNEQFF.

This sequence joins TRBV6-4 and TRBJ2-1; TRBD2 matches 9 bases. Germline CDR1 MRHNA, CDR2 SNTAGT. CDR3 length: 16 residues. V gave up 0 bases and J gave up 5 bases; unmatched junction bases: 5. The CDR3 region is CASSDSMTSGNNEQFF. The CDR3 DNA sequence: TGTGCCAGCAGTGACTCGATGACTAGCGGAAACAATGAGCAGTTCTTC.